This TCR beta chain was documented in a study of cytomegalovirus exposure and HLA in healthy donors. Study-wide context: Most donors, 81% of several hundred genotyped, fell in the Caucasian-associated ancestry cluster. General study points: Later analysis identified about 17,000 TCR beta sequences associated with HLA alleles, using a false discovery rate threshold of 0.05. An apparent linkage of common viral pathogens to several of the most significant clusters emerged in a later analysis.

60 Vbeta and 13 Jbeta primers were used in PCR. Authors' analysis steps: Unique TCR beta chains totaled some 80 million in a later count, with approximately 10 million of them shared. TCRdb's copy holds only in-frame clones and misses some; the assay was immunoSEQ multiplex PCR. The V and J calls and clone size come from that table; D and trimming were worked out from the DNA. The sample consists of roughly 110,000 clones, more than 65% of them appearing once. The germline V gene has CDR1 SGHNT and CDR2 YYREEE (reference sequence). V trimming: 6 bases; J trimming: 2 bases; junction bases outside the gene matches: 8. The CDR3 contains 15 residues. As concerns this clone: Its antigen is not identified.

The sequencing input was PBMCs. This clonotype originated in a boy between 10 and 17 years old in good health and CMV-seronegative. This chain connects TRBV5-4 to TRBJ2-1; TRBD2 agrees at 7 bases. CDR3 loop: CASTDRLATYNEQFF. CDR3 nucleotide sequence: TGTGCCAGCACCGACCGACTAGCAACCTACAATGAGCAGTTCTTC.